Each of the 26 T cell receptor beta chains below was sequenced from the same sample in a study of T cell responses to AZD1222 COVID-19 vaccine. Assay used: immunoSEQ multiplex PCR; TCRdb lists only in-frame clones, some missing. The data contain 85,000 or so clones, about 86% of them singletons. The sequencing here drew on peripheral blood, taken 28 days after the second AZD1222 dose. The receptors were sampled from an adult who received the AZD1222 COVID-19 vaccine.

The sample holds a few counts of this clone. The CDR3 protein is CASSLAVVGTGRYEQYF. The CDR3 DNA is TGTGCCAGCAGCTTAGCGGTTGTAGGGACAGGCCGCTACGAGCAGTACTTC. The chain uses TRBV7-6 and TRBJ2-7; 8 nucleotides match TRBD1. Trimming took 0 bases from V and 3 from J; bases not matched to a gene: 10. CDR3 size: 17 residues. Per germline, CDR1 SGHVS and CDR2 FNYEAQ.

The chain employs TRBV7-9 and TRBJ2-1; 10 bases map to TRBD2. The V gene's germline CDR1 is SEHNR and CDR2 FQNEAQ (reference sequence). The CDR3 length is 16 residues. V lost 5 bases and J lost 4; bases outside the gene matches: 8. This chain's CDR3 is CASSISGTSEYNEQFF. The CDR3 nucleotides read TGTGCCAGCAGCATATCCGGGACTAGCGAGTACAATGAGCAGTTCTTC.

The chain couples TRBV6-4 to TRBJ2-2, with 8 bases identical to TRBD1. Germline CDR1 is MRHNA and CDR2 is SNTAGT. After removal of 8 bases from V and 4 bases from J, the junction contained 9 bases not matched to a gene. There are 15 residues in the CDR3. The CDR3 nucleotides are TGTGCCAGCTCACGGACAGGGTGGGCCACCGGGGAGCTGTTTTTT. Translation: CASSRTGWATGELFF.

The table lists this clone with a count of one. This chain uses TRBV4-1 with TRBJ2-7; D possibly uses TRBD1 or TRBD2 (5 bases each). The V gene's germline CDR1 is MGHRA and CDR2 YSYEKL. The CDR3 is 15 amino acids. Trimming stripped 3 bases from V and 0 bases from J, with 12 bases between. The chain's CDR3 is CASSQTEGFSYEQYF. The CDR3 DNA is TGCGCCAGCAGCCAGACCGAGGGGTTCTCCTACGAGCAGTACTTC.

This clone was recorded a few times. This chain's CDR3 is CASSFSRQGVYGYTF. In DNA form, the CDR3 reads TGTGCCAGCAGCTTTTCCCGACAGGGGGTCTATGGCTACACCTTC. The rearrangement links TRBV5-5 to TRBJ1-2, with 9 bases that match TRBD1. Germline CDR1 is SGHKS and CDR2 is YYEKEE (reference sequence). This CDR3 spans 15 amino acids. After removal of 2 bases from V and 4 bases from J, the junction contained 6 bases not matched to a gene.

This chain joins TRBV7-2 and TRBJ1-6; no reliable D call. The CDR3 is made up of 14 amino acids. Trimming shortened V by 1 base and J by 10 bases, and 11 bases separated the two germline ends. CDR1 is SGHTA, CDR2 FQGNSA, per germline. The CDR3 loop reads CASSLDRGTSPLHF. CDR3 nucleotides: TGTGCCAGCAGCTTAGATCGGGGAACGTCACCCCTCCACTTT.

The chain employs TRBV29-1 and TRBJ2-5, with D perhaps TRBD2 (5 bases). The germline V gene encodes CDR1 SQVTM and CDR2 ANQGSEA. The CDR3 spans 13 residues. V lost 6 bases and J 5 bases, leaving 16 bases between the germline ends. CDR3 DNA: TGCAGCGTCTGGATCGCGGGTGGGGAGACCCAGTACTTC. It codes for CSVWIAGGETQYF.

The chain has TRBV5-1 and TRBJ1-4; 7 bases fit TRBD1. V dropped 0 bases and J dropped 8; count of bases not matched to a gene: 7. The CDR3 is 15 amino acids. CDR1 and CDR2 (germline): SGHRS, YFSETQ. The CDR3 region is CASSLGTGSVEKLFF. In DNA form, the CDR3 reads TGCGCCAGCAGCTTGGGGACAGGATCTGTGGAAAAACTGTTTTTT.

A few counts support this clone. V usage is TRBV3-1 (or the pseudogene TRBV3-2) and J usage is TRBJ2-7, with TRBD2 matching 11 bases. Per germline, CDR1 LGHDT and CDR2 YNNKEL (reference sequence). This CDR3 region has 15 residues. J was trimmed by 2 bases and V by 4 bases; bases with no gene match: 4. CDR3 loop: CASSLGLAGPYEQYF. The CDR3 DNA reads as TGTGCCAGCAGCCTAGGACTAGCGGGCCCCTACGAGCAGTACTTC.

The rearrangement joins TRBV5-1 to TRBJ2-3, with D perhaps matching TRBD1 (5 bases). Germline-derived CDR1 and CDR2 are SGHRS and YFSETQ. The CDR3 sequence is 13 residues long. V was pared by 4 bases and J by 6 bases, with 12 bases between. CDR3 DNA sequence: TGCGCCAGCAGCCTTGGGGCATCCGATACGCAGTATTTT. Translation gives CASSLGASDTQYF.

This clone was observed a single time. The V and J genes are TRBV3-1 (or the pseudogene TRBV3-2) and TRBJ1-6; D is uncertain. Per germline, CDR1 LGHDT and CDR2 YNNKEL (reference sequence). V shed 1 base and J shed 0 bases, with 10 bases lying between them. This CDR3 spans 17 amino acids. Here the CDR3 DNA reads TGTGCCAGCAGCCAAGGGATGGGGAGCTCCTATAATTCACCCCTCCACTTT. As protein: CASSQGMGSSYNSPLHF.

The V call is TRBV19, the J call TRBJ2-7; 10 nucleotides match TRBD2. This CDR3 is built from 16 residues. Germline V lookup: CDR1 LNHDA, CDR2 SQIVND (reference sequence). The V and J ends lost 2 bases and 2 bases, in that order; junction bases with no gene match: 6. The CDR3 region is CASSIRGTSDTYEQYF. The CDR3 region has the DNA TGTGCCAGTAGTATACGGGGGACTAGCGACACCTACGAGCAGTACTTC. The variable domain in full, completed from reference TRBV19 and TRBJ2-7, reads DGGITQSPKYLFRKEGQNVTLSCEQNLNHDAMYWYRQDPGQGLRLIYYSQIVNDFQKGDIAEGYSVSREKKESFPLTVTSAQKNPTAFYLCASSIRGTSDTYEQYFGPGTRLTVT.

V is TRBV19 and J is TRBJ2-2; TRBD1 agrees at 8 bases. The ends lost 11 bases at V and 5 bases at J; junction bases unmatched: 13. This CDR3 has 15 amino acids. The germline V gene encodes CDR1 LNHDA and CDR2 SQIVND (reference sequence). The CDR3 DNA follows: TGTGCCGGCCTAAGGACAGGGCTCCGAACCGGGGAGCTGTTTTTT. It encodes CAGLRTGLRTGELFF.

The chain employs TRBV12-5 and TRBJ2-2; D is undetermined. V lost 7 bases to trimming and J lost 5 bases, with 11 bases between them. The CDR3 runs to 13 residues. CDR1 is LGHNT and CDR2 is FRNRAP in the germline V gene. The CDR3 DNA reads as TGTGCTAGTGCGCCCAGCTTTACCGGGGAGCTGTTTTTT. It yields the protein CASAPSFTGELFF.

V is TRBV18 and J is TRBJ1-4; 8 nucleotides line up with TRBD1. The CDR3 consists of 15 residues. The V gene's germline CDR1 is KGHSH and CDR2 LQKENI. The trim removed 3 bases at V and 4 bases at J, leaving 4 bases unmatched. This CDR3 is CASSPDRDYNEKLFF. CDR3 coding DNA: TGTGCCAGCTCACCGGACAGGGACTATAATGAAAAACTGTTTTTT.

CDR3 residues: CASSLSGAAGTREQYF. CDR3 in DNA: TGTGCCAGCAGTTTATCAGGGGCTGCAGGGACCCGCGAGCAGTACTTC. V gene TRBV27 combines with J gene TRBJ2-7; tentatively, D is TRBD1 or TRBD2 (5 bases each). Germline CDR1 reads MNHEY; CDR2 reads SMNVEV (reference sequence). The CDR3 sequence is 16 residues long. The V end lost 0 bases, the J end lost 6 bases, and 18 bases lay between the germline ends.

The chain employs TRBV11-2 and TRBJ2-5; 9 bases are a match to TRBD1. Germline CDR1 SGHAT, CDR2 FQNNGV. This CDR3 has 15 residues. J gave up 13 bases and V 0 bases, and 12 bases lay outside the gene matches. The CDR3 DNA is TGTGCCAGCAGCTTAGACCAAGGGGGGACAGGGTGGTTGTACTTC. Its protein product is CASSLDQGGTGWLYF.

The CDR3 here is CASSFSGQQETQYF. The CDR3 nucleotides are TGTGCCAGCAGTTTTAGCGGACAGCAAGAGACCCAGTACTTC. The V gene is TRBV28, the J gene TRBJ2-5; either TRBD1 or TRBD2 may fit D (6 bases each). The CDR3 is made up of 14 amino acids. V lost 3 bases to trimming and J lost 2 bases, with 10 bases between them. The germline gives CDR1 MDHEN, CDR2 SYDVKM.

The chain carries TRBV19 and TRBJ1-6, with D uncertain. Between the trimmed V and J ends, which lost 3 bases and 5 bases, there was a span of 14 bases. There are 16 residues in the CDR3. CDR1 and CDR2 (germline): LNHDA, SQIVND (reference sequence). The CDR3 region has the DNA TGTGCCAGTAGTATCTTCTTGTCGGCCAATAATTCACCCCTCCACTTT. This codes for CASSIFLSANNSPLHF.

The rearrangement uses TRBV3-1 (or the pseudogene TRBV3-2) and TRBJ1-2; the D gene is possibly TRBD1 (5 bases). The germline V and J ends were trimmed by 1 base and 3 bases, with 9 bases remaining between them. The CDR3 totals 14 residues. CDR1 and CDR2 from the germline V gene are LGHDT and YNNKEL (reference sequence). The CDR3 is CASSQARQHYGYTF. CDR3 in DNA: TGTGCCAGCAGCCAAGCCCGACAGCACTATGGCTACACCTTC.

V usage is TRBV6-5 and J usage is TRBJ2-4; possible D gene TRBD2, 6 bases. Germline V gives CDR1 MNHEY, CDR2 SVGAGI. The CDR3 totals 15 residues. V was pared by 5 bases and J by 7 bases, with 18 bases between. As DNA, the CDR3 is TGTGCCAGCAGTCCCCGGAGGGGTCCGCTTAACATTCAGTACTTC. This encodes CASSPRRGPLNIQYF.

The chain uses TRBV9 and TRBJ2-2; 11 nucleotides align to TRBD2. Per germline, CDR1 SGDLS and CDR2 YYNGEE. This CDR3 comprises 16 residues. After removal of 4 bases from V and 3 bases from J, the junction contained 5 bases not matched to a gene. Written as DNA, the CDR3 is TGTGCCAGCAGCATTAGCGGGAGGGCGGACACCGGGGAGCTGTTTTTT. This translates into CASSISGRADTGELFF. The full variable domain, its missing parts supplied by reference TRBV9 and TRBJ2-2, is DSGVTQTPKHLITATGQRVTLRCSPRSGDLSVYWYQQSLDQGLQFLIQYYNGEERAKGNILERFSAQQFPDLHSELNLSSLELGDSALYFCASSISGRADTGELFFGEGSRLTVL.

V and J are TRBV2 and TRBJ2-3; no clear D. The V end lost 3 bases, the J end lost 4 bases, and 14 bases lay between the germline ends. Germline CDR1 and CDR2: SNHLY and FYNNEI. The CDR3 spans 15 residues. In DNA, the CDR3 is TGTGCCAGCAGTGATGGGCCGGGCGCCGCAGATACGCAGTATTTT. Its protein product is CASSDGPGAADTQYF.

This chain uses TRBV7-2 with TRBJ2-1, with D unclear. Trimming removed 2 bases from V and 9 bases from J, with 14 bases in between. There are 14 residues in the CDR3. Germline assignment: CDR1 SGHTA and CDR2 FQGNSA. CDR3 residues: CASSLQAPQGEQFF. The CDR3 DNA reads TGTGCCAGCAGCTTACAAGCCCCCCAAGGTGAGCAGTTCTTC.

This clone has just a few counts. J is TRBJ1-2 and V is TRBV5-4, with a possible D match to TRBD1 (6 bases). The CDR3 has 17 residues. The germline V gene encodes CDR1 SGHNT and CDR2 YYREEE (reference sequence). Trimming shortened V by 0 bases and J by 2 bases, and 17 bases separated the two germline ends. The CDR3 is CASSLAGTMAANYGYTF. The CDR3 coding sequence is TGTGCCAGCAGCTTGGCCGGGACAATGGCGGCCAACTATGGCTACACCTTC.

V is TRBV28 and J is TRBJ1-5; D gene uncertain. V was trimmed by 4 bases and J by 2 bases, leaving 12 bases between them. CDR1 is MDHEN and CDR2 is SYDVKM in the germline V gene. The CDR3 length is 15 residues. CDR3 amino acids: CASSSLRGGNQPQHF. CDR3 coding DNA: TGTGCCAGCAGTTCCCTACGCGGAGGCAATCAGCCCCAGCATTTT.